The 11 T cell receptor beta chains below come from one sample, sequenced in a study of early stage breast cancer tumors. TCRdb keeps only in-frame clones here, not all; method: immunoSEQ multiplex PCR. The sample consists of tens of thousands of clones, roughly 81% of them appearing once. The specimen was blood. The source is a person aged 45 to 59 with breast cancer.

The chain has TRBV4-1 and TRBJ1-5, with D unresolved. The V gene lost 5 bases and the J gene lost 5 bases, with 7 bases spanning the gap. The CDR3 consists of 12 residues. The V gene's germline CDR1 is MGHRA and CDR2 YSYEKL. The CDR3: CASSKRDQPQHF. In DNA form, the CDR3 reads TGCGCCAGCAGCAAAAGGGATCAGCCCCAGCATTTT.

The V and J genes are TRBV5-1 and TRBJ2-5; a weak D match, TRBD1 (6 bases). Germline V lookup: CDR1 SGHRS, CDR2 YFSETQ. V was pared by 5 bases and J by 1 base, with 12 bases between. The CDR3 has 14 amino acids. For the CDR3, the DNA is TGCGCCAGCAGTTCAGGACAGTTCCAAGAGACCCAGTACTTC. Translated: CASSSGQFQETQYF.

V is TRBV10-1 and J is TRBJ1-2, with 11 bases identical to TRBD1. Trimming took 4 bases from V and 4 from J; bases not matched to a gene: 8. Germline values: CDR1 WNHNN, CDR2 SYGVQD (reference sequence). The CDR3 spans 16 residues. The CDR3 bases are TGCGCCAGCAGTGCCGGACAGGGGGCTACTCCCTATGGCTACACCTTC. This sequence encodes CASSAGQGATPYGYTF.

The chain employs TRBV27 and TRBJ2-5; D uncertain. V was shortened by 4 bases and J by 4 bases, with 10 bases between the two germline ends. CDR1 and CDR2 from the germline V gene are MNHEY and SMNVEV (reference sequence). The CDR3 length is 13 residues. CDR3 sequence reads: CASSYSPRETQYF. The CDR3 coding sequence is TGTGCCAGCAGTTATTCCCCGCGAGAGACCCAGTACTTC.

This clone was seen a single time. CDR3 in DNA: TGTGCCAGCAGCATCACAGATACGCAGTATTTT. Residues: CASSITDTQYF. The chain combines TRBV5-6 with TRBJ2-3; no reliable D call. Trimming left V 4 bases short and J 2 bases short, with 2 bases between. The CDR3 loop spans 11 amino acids. Germline V gene data show CDR1 as SGHDT and CDR2 as YYEEEE.

The V call is TRBV7-3, the J call TRBJ1-2, with D uncertain. The CDR3 runs 13 residues. The V end was cut by 4 bases, the J end by 0 bases, with 6 bases between. The germline gives CDR1 SGHTA, CDR2 FQGTGA. DNA of the CDR3: TGTGCCAGCAGCTCACAGCCTAACTATGGCTACACCTTC. Protein sequence: CASSSQPNYGYTF.

This clone was detected only a few times. The rearrangement joins TRBV5-6 to TRBJ1-2; D is unresolved. CDR3 size: 13 residues. Trimming cost V 2 bases and J 6 bases, with 11 bases left between them. Germline V gene data show CDR1 as SGHDT and CDR2 as YYEEEE. CDR3 region: CASSFNLANGYTF. Here the CDR3 DNA reads TGTGCCAGCAGCTTTAACTTGGCGAATGGCTACACCTTC.

This sequence joins TRBV28 and TRBJ2-7; a weak D match, TRBD2 (6 bases). V shed 7 bases and J shed 0 bases, with 13 bases lying between them. The CDR3 totals 14 residues. Germline CDR1 reads MDHEN; CDR2 reads SYDVKM. CDR3 protein: CASTPHGGSYEQYF. CDR3 nucleotides: TGTGCCAGCACCCCGCACGGGGGCTCCTACGAGCAGTACTTC.

This clone occurred once. This chain joins TRBV6-1 and TRBJ1-2, with D tentatively TRBD1 (5 bases). V lost 6 bases to trimming and J lost 8 bases, with 10 bases between them. Germline assignment: CDR1 MNHNS and CDR2 SASEGT. This CDR3 has 11 residues. The CDR3 nucleotides read TGTGCCAGCAGCAGGGCTCAGGGCTACACCTTC. As protein: CASSRAQGYTF.

The chain carries TRBV5-1 and TRBJ2-3; D is undetermined. The CDR3 spans 17 residues. Germline V gene sequence: CDR1 SGHRS, CDR2 YFSETQ. V shed 0 bases and J shed 4 bases, with 18 bases lying between them. CDR3 residues: CASSLDPVFTRADTQYF. In DNA, the CDR3 is TGCGCCAGCAGCTTGGACCCCGTCTTCACCCGGGCAGATACGCAGTATTTT.

This clone was detected a few times. This chain links TRBV6-1 with TRBJ1-4; possibly TRBD1 for D (6 bases). V lost 4 bases and J 7 bases, leaving 13 bases between the germline ends. Germline lookup yields CDR1 MNHNS and CDR2 SASEGT. The length of the CDR3 is 14 residues. The CDR3 loop reads CASSGGAGTEKLFF. DNA for the CDR3: TGTGCCAGCAGTGGGGGGGCGGGGACTGAAAAACTGTTTTTT.